These 27 T cell receptor beta chains came from one sample sequenced in a study of T cell changes during pregnancy in multiple sclerosis. Profiled with immunoSEQ multiplex PCR; TCRdb holds only in-frame clones, not every one. The data contain 30,000 or so clones, about nine tenths of them seen just once; the ten biggest clones take up 3% to 4%. Sequenced material: CD8+ T cells from peripheral blood mononuclear cells, taken in the second trimester of pregnancy. Receptor source: a female donor in good health, enrolled as a control in a pregnancy study.

V and J are TRBV6-5 and TRBJ2-5, with 14 bases identical to TRBD2. This CDR3 contains 16 residues. Germline V CDR1 and CDR2: MNHEY, SVGAGI. V lost 4 bases, J lost 5 bases, and 6 bases stayed unmatched. CDR3 in amino acids: CASSFTGTSGGETQYF. As DNA, the CDR3 is TGTGCCAGCAGTTTCACCGGGACTAGCGGGGGCGAGACCCAGTACTTC.

The gene calls are TRBV9 and TRBJ2-1; 11 bases are a match to TRBD1. Losses at the gene ends were 3 bases for V and 7 bases for J; bases not matched to a gene: 6. This CDR3 spans 15 amino acids. Germline lookup yields CDR1 SGDLS and CDR2 YYNGEE. CDR3 nucleotide sequence: TGTGCCAGCAGCGCCGGGACAGGGGGTAATAATGAGCAGTTCTTC. Amino acid sequence: CASSAGTGGNNEQFF. The variable domain in full, with the rest retrieved from reference TRBV9 and TRBJ2-1, is DSGVTQTPKHLITATGQRVTLRCSPRSGDLSVYWYQQSLDQGLQFLIQYYNGEERAKGNILERFSAQQFPDLHSELNLSSLELGDSALYFCASSAGTGGNNEQFFGPGTRLTVL.

The rearrangement links TRBV25-1 to TRBJ1-5; TRBD1 aligns across 7 bases. The J segment lost 2 bases and the V segment lost 3 bases, leaving 4 bases of the junction unmatched. The CDR3 runs to 15 residues. From germline, CDR1 is MGHDK and CDR2 SYGVNS. The CDR3 sequence: CASSETGNGNQPQHF. The CDR3 region has the DNA TGTGCCAGCAGTGAGACAGGGAATGGCAATCAGCCCCAGCATTTT.

The V gene is TRBV7-9, the J gene TRBJ2-5, with D perhaps matching TRBD1 (5 bases). The CDR3 has 15 residues. V dropped 4 bases and J dropped 0 bases, with 12 bases sitting between them. Germline-derived CDR1 and CDR2 are SEHNR and FQNEAQ (reference sequence). The CDR3 coding sequence is TGTGCCAGCAGCTCGAGAATGGGGCACCAAGAGACCCAGTACTTC. Translation: CASSSRMGHQETQYF.

The chain uses TRBV5-5 and TRBJ2-3, with 9 bases matching TRBD2. The length of the CDR3 is 16 residues. The V segment lost 0 bases and the J segment 0 bases; nucleotides outside the gene matches: 2. Per germline, CDR1 SGHKS and CDR2 YYEKEE (reference sequence). The CDR3 bases are TGTGCCAGCAGCTTGGGCCTAGCGGGAAGCACAGATACGCAGTATTTT. Translated, it gives CASSLGLAGSTDTQYF.

This chain uses TRBV5-4 with TRBJ2-5; 12 bases agree with TRBD2. This CDR3 contains 17 residues. V lost 2 bases, J lost 0 bases, and 5 bases stayed unmatched. Germline CDR1 and CDR2: SGHNT and YYREEE (reference sequence). DNA of the CDR3: TGTGCCAGCAGCTTCCCTGGGACTAGCGGGCACCAAGAGACCCAGTACTTC. Amino acids: CASSFPGTSGHQETQYF.

The rearrangement uses TRBV6-5 and TRBJ1-1; D not certain. In germline, CDR1 is MNHEY, CDR2 SVGAGI. This CDR3 spans 13 amino acids. Trimming removed 8 bases from V and 8 bases from J, with 18 bases in between. The CDR3 is CASHRWALGEAFF. CDR3 DNA sequence: TGTGCCAGCCACCGATGGGCCTTAGGAGAAGCTTTCTTT.

This clone was seen just once. The chain recombines TRBV9 with TRBJ1-3; TRBD1 is a possible D gene (5 bases). Germline CDR1 reads SGDLS; CDR2 reads YYNGEE. The CDR3 extends over 17 amino acids. The germline V and J ends were trimmed by 0 bases and 2 bases, with 15 bases remaining between them. The CDR3 sequence is CASSVGVTDPPGNTIYF. DNA for the CDR3: TGTGCCAGCAGCGTAGGGGTGACAGACCCCCCTGGAAACACCATATATTTT.

This clone was recorded a few times. For the CDR3, the DNA is TGTGCCAGCAGCTTAGAAACAGGGCGCTATGGCTACACCTTC. Protein: CASSLETGRYGYTF. J is TRBJ1-2 and V is TRBV13; a possible D gene is TRBD1 (6 bases). V lost 1 base and J 4 bases, leaving 10 bases between the germline ends. The CDR3 covers 14 residues. Germline V gene sequence: CDR1 PRHDT, CDR2 FYEKMQ (reference sequence).

The V gene is TRBV2, the J gene TRBJ2-1; D remains unclear. This CDR3 is 13 amino acids long. Germline-derived CDR1 and CDR2 are SNHLY and FYNNEI. The germline V and J ends were trimmed by 6 bases and 2 bases, with 8 bases remaining between them. The CDR3 bases are TGTGCCAGCAGGGTAGATACCTACAATGAGCAGTTCTTC. This sequence encodes CASRVDTYNEQFF.

This chain uses TRBV9 with TRBJ2-5; 11 nucleotides match TRBD2. The CDR3 extends over 16 amino acids. CDR1 is SGDLS and CDR2 is YYNGEE in the germline V gene. Unmatched junction bases numbered 6, after V lost 4 bases and J lost 1 base. In DNA, the CDR3 is TGTGCCAGCAGCCTCACTAGCGGGGGATTCCAAGAGACCCAGTACTTC. Residues: CASSLTSGGFQETQYF.

This sequence joins TRBV19 and TRBJ2-1; the D gene is possibly TRBD1 (5 bases). Germline V gene sequence: CDR1 LNHDA, CDR2 SQIVND (reference sequence). The CDR3 is 16 amino acids. The ends were cut back, 4 bases at V and 4 bases at J, with 17 bases in the middle. The CDR3 loop reads CASSTTDPNPYNEQFF. The CDR3 DNA sequence: TGTGCCAGTAGTACGACAGACCCGAATCCTTACAATGAGCAGTTCTTC.

The V call is TRBV6-1, the J call TRBJ2-7, with D perhaps TRBD2 (5 bases). Germline-derived CDR1 and CDR2 are MNHNS and SASEGT. V was shortened by 1 base and J by 2 bases, with 12 bases between the two germline ends. The CDR3 contains 15 residues. The CDR3 DNA follows: TGTGCCAGCAGTGAAGATGGAGGCGACCCCTACGAGCAGTACTTC. Protein product: CASSEDGGDPYEQYF.

This chain uses TRBV27 with TRBJ2-1; TRBD1 is a possible D gene (5 bases). The CDR3 runs 13 residues. Germline V gene data show CDR1 as MNHEY and CDR2 as SMNVEV (reference sequence). Trimming took 2 bases from V and 6 from J, leaving 8 bases between them. The CDR3 DNA follows: TGTGCCAGCAGTTTAACCCAGGGCAATGAGCAGTTCTTC. It encodes CASSLTQGNEQFF.

The chain links TRBV9 to TRBJ1-3; D not certain. CDR1 is SGDLS, CDR2 YYNGEE, per germline. CDR3 length: 14 amino acids. The V end was cut by 4 bases, the J end by 7 bases, with 15 bases between. Written as DNA, the CDR3 is TGTGCCAGCAGCCCCATTGAGCGGTACAACACCATATATTTT. This codes for CASSPIERYNTIYF.

The rearrangement links TRBV7-3 to TRBJ1-6, with D perhaps TRBD1 (6 bases). Germline V gene data show CDR1 as SGHTA and CDR2 as FQGTGA. There are 15 residues in the CDR3. V was shortened by 2 bases and J by 10 bases, with 15 bases between the two germline ends. This CDR3 is CASSLGGGRESPLHF. CDR3 sequence (DNA): TGTGCCAGCAGCTTAGGGGGGGGGCGGGAATCACCCCTCCACTTT. The variable domain in full, completed from reference TRBV7-3 and TRBJ1-6, reads GAGVSQTPSNKVTEKGKYVELRCDPISGHTALYWYRQSLGQGPEFLIYFQGTGAADDSGLPNDRFFAVRPEGSVSTLKIQRTERGDSAVYLCASSLGGGRESPLHFGNGTRLTVT.

The CDR3 DNA reads as TGTGCCAGTAACCCCGGGACAGCTATTAATGAAAAACTGTTTTTT. It codes for CASNPGTAINEKLFF. The rearrangement uses TRBV19 and TRBJ1-4; TRBD1 agrees at 7 bases. CDR1 is LNHDA, CDR2 SQIVND, per germline (reference sequence). The CDR3 sequence is 15 residues long. Germline trimming cut 7 bases from V and 4 bases from J; bases unmatched to any gene: 9.

V usage is TRBV7-9 and J usage is TRBJ2-7, with 8 bases that match TRBD2. The CDR3 has 12 amino acids. Per germline, CDR1 SEHNR and CDR2 FQNEAQ (reference sequence). V dropped 5 bases and J dropped 6; count of bases not matched to a gene: 3. CDR3 in DNA: TGTGCCAGCAGCCCCCGGGAGGGCGAGCAGTACTTC. Encoded protein: CASSPREGEQYF. The full variable domain, its missing parts supplied by reference TRBV7-9 and TRBJ2-7, is DTGVSQNPRHKITKRGQNVTFRCDPISEHNRLYWYRQTLGQGPEFLTYFQNEAQLEKSRLLSDRFSAERPKGSFSTLEIQRTEQGDSAMYLCASSPREGEQYFGPGTRLTVT.

The rearrangement joins TRBV4-3 to TRBJ2-1; 9 positions agree with TRBD1. Trimming at V came to 7 bases and at J to 2 bases, leaving 6 bases not matched to a gene. The germline CDR1 and CDR2 sequences are LGHNA and YSLEER. CDR3 length equals 15 residues. CDR3 protein: CASNTGTGTYNEQFF. The CDR3 bases are TGCGCCAGCAACACCGGGACAGGGACCTACAATGAGCAGTTCTTC.

The chain links TRBV18 to TRBJ2-3; D possibly corresponds to TRBD2 (6 bases). This CDR3 is built from 17 residues. V lost 3 bases and J lost 1, with 17 bases in between. Germline CDR1 and CDR2: KGHSH and LQKENI. The CDR3 nucleotides read TGTGCCAGCTCACCCTTTTGGGAGGACAAGGGCACAGATACGCAGTATTTT. Translating it yields CASSPFWEDKGTDTQYF.

V usage is TRBV9 and J usage is TRBJ1-6; D possibly corresponds to TRBD1 (5 bases). Germline V gene data show CDR1 as SGDLS and CDR2 as YYNGEE. V gave up 3 bases and J gave up 10 bases, with 8 bases separating them. CDR3 length: 12 residues. Here the CDR3 DNA reads TGTGCCAGCAGCGGGGGGGGGTCACCCCTCCACTTT. It is translated as CASSGGGSPLHF.

V usage is TRBV27 and J usage is TRBJ1-1, with D uncertain. Between the trimmed V and J ends, which lost 7 bases and 4 bases, there was a span of 10 bases. The CDR3 is 12 residues long. Per germline, CDR1 MNHEY and CDR2 SMNVEV (reference sequence). The CDR3 region has the DNA TGTGCCAGCAAACGGGGTGGCACTGAAGCTTTCTTT. The encoded protein is CASKRGGTEAFF.

The chain combines TRBV5-4 with TRBJ2-3, with D perhaps TRBD2 (6 bases). Germline CDR1 reads SGHNT; CDR2 reads YYREEE (reference sequence). Between the trimmed V and J ends, which lost 0 bases and 0 bases, there was a span of 8 bases. The CDR3 loop spans 15 amino acids. CDR3 sequence (DNA): TGTGCCAGCAGCTTGGAGCGGGCGAGCACAGATACGCAGTATTTT. Translating it yields CASSLERASTDTQYF.

This clone was observed a few times. CDR3 sequence (DNA): TGCAGCGAGACCGACAGCCTCTATGGCTACACCTTC. Encoded protein: CSETDSLYGYTF. V gene TRBV29-1 combines with J gene TRBJ1-2, with D maybe TRBD1 (5 bases). V lost 7 bases and J 4 bases, leaving 13 bases between the germline ends. Germline V lookup: CDR1 SQVTM, CDR2 ANQGSEA. The CDR3 is made up of 12 amino acids.

The chain uses TRBV25-1 and TRBJ2-1, with 9 bases matching TRBD2. This CDR3 contains 17 residues. Germline assignment: CDR1 MGHDK and CDR2 SYGVNS. Losses at the gene ends were 3 bases for V and 4 bases for J; bases not matched to a gene: 10. CDR3 region: CASSDPGRGGGYNEQFF. In DNA form, the CDR3 reads TGTGCCAGCAGTGATCCCGGGCGGGGGGGAGGTTACAATGAGCAGTTCTTC.

This clone has more than one count but fewer than ten. Here the CDR3 DNA reads TGTGCCAGCAGTTACCTAGCGGGGGGGCTCTCCGAGCAGTACTTC. Its protein product is CASSYLAGGLSEQYF. The gene calls are TRBV6-4 and TRBJ2-7, with TRBD2 identical over 12 bases. CDR1 is MRHNA, CDR2 SNTAGT, per germline. After removal of 5 bases from V and 6 bases from J, the junction contained 8 bases not matched to a gene. The CDR3 totals 15 residues.

V and J are TRBV10-3 and TRBJ1-2, with 11 nucleotides matching TRBD1. With V trimmed by 9 bases and J by 3 bases, 9 bases remained unmatched. Germline lookup yields CDR1 ENHRY and CDR2 SYGVKD. This CDR3 is 15 amino acids long. CDR3 DNA: TGTGCCATATCCCCAGGACAGGGGGCTGACTATGGCTACACCTTC. Translation: CAISPGQGADYGYTF.